A selection of T cell receptor beta chains follows, all from one sample in a study of PD-1 blockade in classical Hodgkin lymphoma. Here immunoSEQ multiplex PCR was the method, and the copy in TCRdb shows in-frame clones only, minus some. The sample has around 19,000 clones; over 70% are singletons. This material consisted of peripheral blood mononuclear cells (PBMCs), taken before the second cycle of nivolumab. These receptors were obtained from a human donor with classical Hodgkin lymphoma. Both conserved end residues are part of each CDR3. The order of the fields is V gene, D gene, J gene, CDR3 protein. A D gene is named only where the DNA matches it firmly.

TRBV5-1,TRBD1,TRBJ2-7,CASSLTGVSSREQYF
TRBV2,TRBD1,TRBJ2-7,CASSEAVGQGGEQYF
TRBV11-3,-,TRBJ2-7,CASSVVVAGTPLYEQYF
TRBV6-6,-,TRBJ1-2,CASSGGLDYTF
TRBV27,TRBD1,TRBJ1-6,CASSQPSTGGFGSPLHF
TRBV5-4,TRBD1,TRBJ2-3,CASSPGTAVTDTQYF
TRBV9,-,TRBJ1-1,CASSDPPNTEAFF
TRBV6-6,-,TRBJ2-5,CASSTLGETQYF
TRBV2,TRBD2,TRBJ2-5,CASRSGIWETQYF
TRBV30,-,TRBJ2-2,CAWSVLSGSGELFF
TRBV6-1,-,TRBJ1-2,CASSQDPTGPSNYGYTF
TRBV5-1,TRBD2,TRBJ2-7,CASSSRLAEYEQYF
TRBV19,-,TRBJ1-2,CASSIDQGRLNYGYTF
TRBV19,-,TRBJ2-1,CASKRNVGGSFYNEQFF
TRBV29-1,TRBD1,TRBJ1-2,CSVDRGAGGLYGYTF
TRBV29-1,-,TRBJ1-1,CSTKSGVTEAFF
TRBV5-4,TRBD1,TRBJ2-5,CASRRTGGEQETQYF
TRBV4-1,-,TRBJ1-5,CASSQDPGGDQPQHF
TRBV30,-,TRBJ1-3,CAWNPGTSGNTIYF
TRBV9,TRBD1,TRBJ1-1,CASSVGRGRATEAFF
TRBV9,TRBD1,TRBJ1-1,CASSETGGQTEAFF
TRBV19,-,TRBJ1-1,CASSIDQAYTEAFF
TRBV5-1,TRBD1,TRBJ1-3,CASSLGTGASSGNTIYF
TRBV7-7,-,TRBJ1-1,CASSLTANTEAFF
TRBV7-2,TRBD2,TRBJ2-1,CASSPSGRRRNEQFF
TRBV18,-,TRBJ2-7,CASSIGPAYEQYF
TRBV2,TRBD1,TRBJ1-1,CASSGDRNTEAFF
TRBV6-1,-,TRBJ1-3,CASSEGWGNTGNTIYF
TRBV2,TRBD2,TRBJ2-3,CAFNGGLDTQYF
TRBV30,-,TRBJ1-1,CAWRERPTEAFF
TRBV9,TRBD2,TRBJ2-1,CASSVEALANYNEQFF
TRBV6-6,TRBD2,TRBJ2-3,CASSLLAGDADTQYF
TRBV30,TRBD2,TRBJ2-3,CAWSVGAGESKDTQYF
TRBV2,-,TRBJ1-5,CASSDFLGADNQPQHF
TRBV27,-,TRBJ1-1,CASSWGYDTEAFF
TRBV19,TRBD1,TRBJ1-2,CASSIRTGTRGYTF